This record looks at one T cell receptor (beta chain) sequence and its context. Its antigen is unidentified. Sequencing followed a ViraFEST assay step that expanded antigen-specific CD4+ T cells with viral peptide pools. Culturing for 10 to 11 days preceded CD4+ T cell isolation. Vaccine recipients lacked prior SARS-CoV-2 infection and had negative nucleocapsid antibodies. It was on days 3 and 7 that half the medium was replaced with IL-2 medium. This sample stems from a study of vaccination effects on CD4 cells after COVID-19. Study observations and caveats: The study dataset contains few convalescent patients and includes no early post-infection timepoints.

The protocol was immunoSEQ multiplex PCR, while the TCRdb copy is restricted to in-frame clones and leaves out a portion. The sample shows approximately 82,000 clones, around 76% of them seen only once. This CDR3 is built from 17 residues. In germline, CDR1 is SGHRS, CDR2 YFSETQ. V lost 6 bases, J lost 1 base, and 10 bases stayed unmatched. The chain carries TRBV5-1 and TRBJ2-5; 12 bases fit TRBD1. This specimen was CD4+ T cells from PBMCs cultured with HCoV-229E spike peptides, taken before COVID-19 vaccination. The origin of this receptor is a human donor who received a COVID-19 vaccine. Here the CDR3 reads CASTPGQGAPTQETQYF. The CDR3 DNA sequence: TGCGCCAGCACCCCGGGACAGGGGGCCCCAACCCAAGAGACCCAGTACTTC.